Listed here are 32 T cell receptor beta chains from one sample, sequenced in a study of shared clonotypes between healthy human individuals. Assay used: immunoSEQ multiplex PCR; TCRdb lists only in-frame clones, some missing. The sample shows about 1 million clones, 70% to 80% of them seen only once. The specimen was memory CD4+ T cells sorted from blood. Documented subset: CD45RA-negative fraction. These receptors were collected from a man in his late teens or twenties in good health.

V is TRBV29-1 and J is TRBJ2-7; 7 positions match TRBD1. Germline CDR1 SQVTM, CDR2 ANQGSEA. The CDR3 covers 12 residues. The ends lost 1 base at V and 5 bases at J; junction bases unmatched: 2. DNA of the CDR3: TGCAGCGTTGAAGTTACAGGGGACGAGCAGTACTTC. Its protein is CSVEVTGDEQYF.

The V gene is TRBV5-5, the J gene TRBJ1-3, with D maybe TRBD1 (5 bases). Looked up from germline, CDR1 is SGHKS and CDR2 is YYEKEE (reference sequence). The CDR3 length is 12 residues. V gave up 2 bases and J gave up 7 bases, with 7 bases separating them. The CDR3, as DNA: TGTGCCAGCAGCTTCCCAGGGAACACCATATATTTT. Translation gives CASSFPGNTIYF.

This clone was detected only a few times. The V gene is TRBV5-6, the J gene TRBJ1-6; 7 bases align to TRBD1. The germline CDR1 and CDR2 sequences are SGHDT and YYEEEE. The V segment lost 4 bases and the J segment 0 bases; nucleotides outside the gene matches: 10. The CDR3 totals 18 residues. CDR3 loop: CASSLFTGASSYNSPLHF. The DNA for the CDR3 is TGTGCCAGCAGCCTATTTACAGGGGCGAGCTCCTATAATTCACCCCTCCACTTT.

This chain connects TRBV11-2 to TRBJ2-3, with 7 bases fitting TRBD1. Losses at the gene ends were 0 bases for V and 12 bases for J; bases not matched to a gene: 12. The germline CDR1 and CDR2 sequences are SGHAT and FQNNGV. The CDR3 consists of 15 residues. The CDR3 region is CASSLETGYSISQYF. CDR3 coding DNA: TGTGCCAGCAGCTTAGAGACAGGGTATTCAATCTCCCAGTATTTT.

The V call is TRBV29-1, the J call TRBJ2-5; D uncertain. V was clipped by 4 bases and J by 2 bases, with 14 bases between them. This CDR3 is 14 amino acids long. Germline values: CDR1 SQVTM, CDR2 ANQGSEA. CDR3 residues: CSVVIPRGQETQYF. The CDR3 coding sequence is TGCAGCGTTGTGATCCCTCGAGGACAAGAGACCCAGTACTTC.

This clone was seen a few times. The rearrangement joins TRBV5-1 to TRBJ2-2; 7 nucleotides agree with TRBD1. The CDR3 spans 14 residues. The junction had 5 bases not matched to a gene; V was cut back by 7 bases and J by 2 bases. Germline V gene sequence: CDR1 SGHRS, CDR2 YFSETQ. CDR3 sequence: CASGGQQNTGELFF. CDR3 in DNA: TGCGCCAGCGGGGGACAGCAAAACACCGGGGAGCTGTTTTTT.

The chain recombines TRBV5-1 with TRBJ2-5, with 8 bases matching TRBD2. V was pared by 7 bases and J by 3 bases, with 11 bases of the junction left unmatched. The germline gives CDR1 SGHRS, CDR2 YFSETQ. This CDR3 is built from 15 residues. CDR3 region: CASCSLGGGKETQYF. Here the CDR3 DNA reads TGCGCCAGCTGCTCCCTGGGCGGGGGGAAAGAGACCCAGTACTTC.

J is TRBJ2-5 and V is TRBV5-1, with TRBD2 matching 16 bases. The CDR3 covers 17 residues. Germline lookup yields CDR1 SGHRS and CDR2 YFSETQ. V lost 3 bases, J lost 4 bases, and 6 bases stayed unmatched. DNA of the CDR3: TGCGCCAGCAGCTCAGGGACTAGCGGGGGGGCACGAGAGACCCAGTACTTC. Amino acids: CASSSGTSGGARETQYF.

The chain uses TRBV5-1 and TRBJ2-7; the match to TRBD1 covers 10 bases. The trim removed 0 bases at V and 6 bases at J, leaving 6 bases unmatched. The CDR3 consists of 15 residues. Germline V gives CDR1 SGHRS, CDR2 YFSETQ. CDR3 nucleotides: TGCGCCAGCAGCTTGGCCGGGACAGGGGTAGGCGAGCAGTACTTC. This gives the protein CASSLAGTGVGEQYF.

This clone was detected only a few times. This chain links TRBV19 with TRBJ1-4, with 10 bases that match TRBD1. Germline V CDR1 and CDR2: LNHDA, SQIVND (reference sequence). The CDR3 spans 13 residues. J was trimmed by 7 bases and V by 5 bases; bases with no gene match: 1. The CDR3 loop reads CASSDRGPEKLFF. The CDR3 nucleotides read TGTGCCAGTAGTGACAGGGGGCCTGAAAAACTGTTTTTT.

The chain combines TRBV5-4 with TRBJ2-3; no reliable D call. There are 12 residues in the CDR3. V lost 4 bases and J lost 10, with 13 bases in between. Germline V CDR1 and CDR2: SGHNT, YYREEE (reference sequence). The DNA for the CDR3 is TGTGCCAGCAGCCACGACCAGAAGGCGCAGTATTTT. It is translated as CASSHDQKAQYF.

V gene TRBV5-1 combines with J gene TRBJ2-2; 8 bases align to TRBD1. The J segment lost 0 bases and the V segment lost 7 bases, leaving 5 bases of the junction unmatched. This CDR3 has 15 amino acids. CDR1 is SGHRS, CDR2 YFSETQ, per germline. The CDR3 loop is CASGQGHANTGELFF. CDR3 nucleotides: TGCGCCAGCGGACAGGGCCACGCGAACACCGGGGAGCTGTTTTTT.

This clone was seen only once. The chain couples TRBV6-5 to TRBJ1-1; unclear D gene. Germline CDR1 is MNHEY and CDR2 is SVGAGI. The CDR3 runs to 14 residues. With 0 bases removed from V and 6 bases from J, the gap between germline ends came to 11 bases. The CDR3 loop reads CASSYSTLGAEAFF. CDR3 nucleotide sequence: TGTGCCAGCAGTTACTCGACTCTGGGCGCTGAAGCTTTCTTT.

Comments on this clone: Other nucleotide sequences from this sample produce the same CDR3. The rearrangement uses TRBV28 and TRBJ1-2, with unresolved D. The CDR3 is 11 residues long. Germline CDR1 is MDHEN and CDR2 is SYDVKM. The germline V and J ends were trimmed by 5 bases and 1 base, with 2 bases remaining between them. CDR3 region: CASSRNYGYTF. DNA of the CDR3: TGTGCCAGCAGTCGTAACTATGGCTACACCTTC.

The chain employs TRBV6-1 and TRBJ1-3; no firm D call. Trimming cost V 6 bases and J 0 bases, with 12 bases left between them. This CDR3 region has 15 residues. In germline, CDR1 is MNHNS, CDR2 SASEGT. CDR3 nucleotides: TGTGCCAGCAGGCGGGCTCCGAGCTCTGGAAACACCATATATTTT. It codes for CASRRAPSSGNTIYF.

The chain links TRBV27 to TRBJ1-5, with D maybe TRBD1 (6 bases). Germline V CDR1 and CDR2: MNHEY, SMNVEV (reference sequence). The V gene lost 3 bases and the J gene lost 7 bases, with 13 bases spanning the gap. This CDR3 has 14 amino acids. The CDR3 DNA follows: TGTGCCAGCAGTTTTGCAGGGGTCAGACAGCCCCAGCATTTT. This sequence encodes CASSFAGVRQPQHF.

In DNA form, the CDR3 reads TGTGCCAGCAGCTTGTTGCAGCAGAATCAGCCCCAGCATTTT. It encodes CASSLLQQNQPQHF. The chain recombines TRBV7-8 with TRBJ1-5; D gene unclear. V was clipped by 3 bases and J by 4 bases, with 10 bases between them. The CDR3 contains 14 residues. Per the germline V gene, CDR1 is SGHVS and CDR2 is FQNEAQ.

The sample holds a few counts of this clone. The chain has TRBV29-1 and TRBJ1-2, with 7 bases aligning to TRBD1. Trimming cost V 2 bases and J 2 bases; bases outside gene matches: 17. Germline V gene sequence: CDR1 SQVTM, CDR2 ANQGSEA. This CDR3 is 18 amino acids long. The CDR3 spells CSVEPPGQVYASNYGYTF. The DNA of the CDR3 is TGCAGCGTTGAACCCCCAGGACAGGTTTATGCCTCAAACTATGGCTACACCTTC.

The chain joins TRBV30 to TRBJ2-7, with D perhaps TRBD2 (6 bases). From germline, CDR1 is GTSNPN and CDR2 SVGIG (reference sequence). CDR3 length: 12 amino acids. Trimming pared 4 bases from V and 1 base from J, leaving 8 bases between. CDR3 DNA: TGTGCCTGGAAGGCGGGATCCTACGAGCAGTACTTC. Encoded protein: CAWKAGSYEQYF.

The chain uses TRBV15 and TRBJ1-5; a weak D match, TRBD1 (5 bases). Trimming removed 3 bases at V and 2 bases at J, with 17 bases between. The CDR3 sequence is 17 residues long. Germline V gene data show CDR1 as LNHNV and CDR2 as YYDKDF (reference sequence). The CDR3 nucleotides read TGTGCCACCAGCAGCAACCCGGGACTAGTCGGCAATCAGCCCCAGCATTTT. This codes for CATSSNPGLVGNQPQHF.

The chain joins TRBV7-6 to TRBJ2-2, with a possible D match to TRBD1 (6 bases). Between the trimmed V and J ends, which lost 3 bases and 2 bases, there was a span of 10 bases. The germline CDR1 and CDR2 sequences are SGHVS and FNYEAQ. This CDR3 contains 15 residues. The CDR3 sequence: CASSLGTYNTGELFF. The DNA of the CDR3 is TGTGCCAGCAGCTTGGGGACATACAACACCGGGGAGCTGTTTTTT.

The chain links TRBV10-1 to TRBJ2-7; D is uncertain. The CDR3 contains 14 residues. The V gene lost 3 bases and the J gene lost 6 bases, with 15 bases spanning the gap. The V gene's germline CDR1 is WNHNN and CDR2 SYGVQD (reference sequence). The CDR3, as DNA: TGCGCCAGCAGTGACGGCAGGTCCTTATCCGAGCAGTACTTC. Its translation is CASSDGRSLSEQYF.

Regarding this clone: At one of its ends the junction is not consistent with the germline gene, which may arise from a read error. The rearrangement links TRBV7-7 to TRBJ2-5; perhaps TRBD1 as D (6 bases). CDR1 is SSHAT, CDR2 FNYEAQ, per germline (reference sequence). This CDR3 has 15 amino acids. The CDR3 sequence: CASSFGGRDQETQYF. DNA for the CDR3: TGTGCTAGCAGCTTTGGGGGCAGGGACCAAGAGACCCAGTACTTC.

This chain joins TRBV5-1 and TRBJ2-7; D unresolved. The CDR3 length is 14 residues. Deletions cut 0 bases from V and 5 bases from J, with 12 bases between. CDR1 is SGHRS and CDR2 is YFSETQ in the germline V gene. The CDR3 sequence: CASSLGQAVHEQYF. In DNA, the CDR3 is TGCGCCAGCAGCTTGGGGCAGGCTGTCCACGAGCAGTACTTC.

The chain employs TRBV5-1 and TRBJ1-4; 10 bases match TRBD1. This CDR3 is 13 amino acids long. The trim removed 7 bases at V and 8 bases at J, leaving 5 bases unmatched. Per the germline V gene, CDR1 is SGHRS and CDR2 is YFSETQ. Written as DNA, the CDR3 is TGCGCCAGCGGACAGGGGGTCGGAGAAAAACTGTTTTTT. This gives the protein CASGQGVGEKLFF. The full variable domain, rest sourced from reference TRBV5-1 and TRBJ1-4, is KAGVTQTPRYLIKTRGQQVTLSCSPISGHRSVSWYQQTPGQGLQFLFEYFSETQRNKGNFPGRFSGRQFSNSRSEMNVSTLELGDSALYLCASGQGVGEKLFFGSGTQLSVL.

This chain connects TRBV7-9 to TRBJ1-1, with 11 bases that match TRBD1. The CDR3 has 16 residues. V shed 5 bases, J shed 1 base, and the junction held 6 bases outside the gene matches. The V gene's germline CDR1 is SEHNR and CDR2 FQNEAQ (reference sequence). CDR3 coding DNA: TGTGCCAGCAGCCCTAGGACAGGGGGCGCGAACACTGAAGCTTTCTTT. Protein: CASSPRTGGANTEAFF.

In this sample, this clone turned up a few times. The rearrangement links TRBV5-6 to TRBJ2-1; D may be TRBD2 (5 bases). CDR1 is SGHDT and CDR2 is YYEEEE in the germline V gene. The V end was cut by 1 base, the J end by 3 bases, with 8 bases between. There are 14 residues in the CDR3. DNA for the CDR3: TGTGCCAGCAGCTTGCAGGCGGGCTACAATGAGCAGTTCTTC. Translating gives CASSLQAGYNEQFF.

The gene calls are TRBV5-1 and TRBJ2-3, with 8 bases identical to TRBD2. Germline V lookup: CDR1 SGHRS, CDR2 YFSETQ. This CDR3 has 18 amino acids. With 0 bases clipped from V and 2 bases from J, the junction kept 11 bases outside the gene matches. CDR3 protein: CASSLAVRGETLTDTQYF. Here the CDR3 DNA reads TGCGCCAGCAGCTTGGCGGTGCGGGGGGAAACTCTCACAGATACGCAGTATTTT. Filled out from reference TRBV5-1 and TRBJ2-3, the complete variable domain reads KAGVTQTPRYLIKTRGQQVTLSCSPISGHRSVSWYQQTPGQGLQFLFEYFSETQRNKGNFPGRFSGRQFSNSRSEMNVSTLELGDSALYLCASSLAVRGETLTDTQYFGPGTRLTVL.

The chain uses TRBV5-6 and TRBJ2-3, with 7 bases identical to TRBD2. J was trimmed by 4 bases and V by 5 bases; bases with no gene match: 10. Germline V gene sequence: CDR1 SGHDT, CDR2 YYEEEE. The CDR3 is 15 residues long. The CDR3 DNA reads as TGTGCCAGCAGTGTAGGAGCGGGACCAGCAGATACGCAGTATTTT. Protein sequence: CASSVGAGPADTQYF. Full variable domain (remainder filled in from reference TRBV5-6 and TRBJ2-3): DAGVTQSPTHLIKTRGQQVTLRCSPKSGHDTVSWYQQALGQGPQFIFQYYEEEERQRGNFPDRFSGHQFPNYSSELNVNALLLGDSALYLCASSVGAGPADTQYFGPGTRLTVL.

Details on this clone: Other DNA variants within this sample encode the same CDR3. This chain uses TRBV6-5 with TRBJ1-5, with D possibly being TRBD1 (5 bases). The V gene's germline CDR1 is MNHEY and CDR2 SVGAGI. The V gene lost 4 bases and the J gene lost 3 bases, with 10 bases spanning the gap. This CDR3 contains 14 residues. CDR3 loop: CASSSGRNNQPQHF. The CDR3 DNA reads as TGTGCCAGCAGTTCGGGGCGGAACAATCAGCCCCAGCATTTT.

V usage is TRBV27 and J usage is TRBJ1-6, with D unclear. The CDR3 runs 17 residues. Germline values: CDR1 MNHEY, CDR2 SMNVEV (reference sequence). V dropped 6 bases and J dropped 0 bases, with 15 bases sitting between them. CDR3 loop: CASSRLVSGSYNSPLHF. In DNA form, the CDR3 reads TGTGCCAGCAGCCGACTGGTCTCTGGCTCCTATAATTCACCCCTCCACTTT.

This clone was observed a few times. It is likely a read error: a sequence one base away is far more abundant. This sample also contains other DNA sequences that code for the same CDR3. CDR3 residues: CASRVNTEAFF. The CDR3 DNA reads as TGTGCCAGCAGAGTGAACACTGAAGCTTTCTTT. The rearrangement links TRBV6-1 to TRBJ1-1; D uncertain. This CDR3 comprises 11 residues. With 6 bases removed from V and 0 bases from J, the gap between germline ends came to 2 bases. Per germline, CDR1 MNHNS and CDR2 SASEGT.